A single sample is the source of the 7 T cell receptor beta chains below, sequenced in a study of immune evolution from preneoplasia to lung adenocarcinoma (dated by TCRdb to 2020 to 2023). Receptors were amplified or captured by the immunoSEQ multiplex PCR assay. In its TCRdb copy, this immuneACCESS table keeps in-frame sequences only and misses some clones. Where compared with another copy, unresolved V genes explain less than half of these, and the others have no known cause. The sample table contains several thousand clones; only one count was recorded for 84% of them. The ten largest clonotypes hold over 3% of the sample. The sequenced sample consisted of FFPE lung adenocarcinoma in situ tissue. The cell subset or site tag for this specimen amounts to: preinvasive adenocarcinoma in situ (AIS). The receptors shown here come from an older donor with lung adenocarcinoma.

The V gene is TRBV6-5, the J gene TRBJ2-7; TRBD1 agrees at 7 bases. The CDR3 has 14 residues. CDR1 and CDR2 from the germline V gene are MNHEY and SVGAGI. Trimming took 2 bases from V and 3 from J; bases not matched to a gene: 4. The CDR3 DNA is TGTGCCAGCAGTTACACCAACAGGGGCTACGAGCAGTACTTC. Its translation: CASSYTNRGYEQYF.

The chain uses TRBV18 and TRBJ2-1, with D perhaps matching TRBD2 (5 bases). The CDR3 loop spans 14 amino acids. The V and J ends lost 0 bases and 6 bases respectively, with 9 bases between them. Looked up from germline, CDR1 is KGHSH and CDR2 is LQKENI. CDR3 loop: CASSPPAGVNEQFF. DNA for the CDR3: TGTGCCAGCTCACCACCGGCCGGGGTCAATGAGCAGTTCTTC.

CDR3 residues: CASRKGEWTYEQYF. As DNA, the CDR3 is TGTGCCAGCAGAAAAGGGGAGTGGACCTACGAGCAGTACTTC. The rearrangement joins TRBV6-1 to TRBJ2-7, with D perhaps being TRBD1 or TRBD2 (5 bases each). In germline, CDR1 is MNHNS, CDR2 SASEGT. The CDR3 contains 14 residues. Trimming cost V 6 bases and J 2 bases, with 14 bases left between them.

In this sample, this clone turned up once. The chain links TRBV29-1 to TRBJ2-7, with 10 bases identical to TRBD2. CDR1 SQVTM and CDR2 ANQGSEA come from the germline V gene. The V segment lost 6 bases and the J segment 0 bases; nucleotides outside the gene matches: 8. CDR3 size: 15 residues. The DNA of the CDR3 is TGCAGCGTCACCGGGACTAGCGCGAGCTCCTACGAGCAGTACTTC. This codes for CSVTGTSASSYEQYF.

The rearrangement links TRBV7-2 to TRBJ2-5, with TRBD2 matching 9 bases. The DNA end is a closer match to TRBJ2-7, so the J assignment may be wrong. From germline, CDR1 is SGHTA and CDR2 FQGNSA. The CDR3 has 16 amino acids. CDR3 coding DNA: TGTGCCAGCAGCTTAGGGAGGGCTAGCGGGACATACGAGCAGTACTTC. It specifies CASSLGRASGTYEQYF.

The chain uses TRBV2 and TRBJ2-1; D is unclear. V lost 5 bases to trimming and J lost 4 bases, with 6 bases between them. The germline gives CDR1 SNHLY, CDR2 FYNNEI. CDR3 size: 12 residues. CDR3 in DNA: TGTGCCAGCAGTTACACTTACAATGAGCAGTTCTTC. Protein sequence: CASSYTYNEQFF.

V usage is TRBV2 and J usage is TRBJ1-1; 9 bases line up with TRBD1. The germline V gene has CDR1 SNHLY and CDR2 FYNNEI. V gave up 5 bases and J gave up 4 bases; unmatched junction bases: 8. This CDR3 has 15 residues. CDR3 sequence: CASSWTGDEGTEAFF. CDR3 nucleotide sequence: TGTGCCAGCAGTTGGACAGGGGATGAGGGCACTGAAGCTTTCTTT.